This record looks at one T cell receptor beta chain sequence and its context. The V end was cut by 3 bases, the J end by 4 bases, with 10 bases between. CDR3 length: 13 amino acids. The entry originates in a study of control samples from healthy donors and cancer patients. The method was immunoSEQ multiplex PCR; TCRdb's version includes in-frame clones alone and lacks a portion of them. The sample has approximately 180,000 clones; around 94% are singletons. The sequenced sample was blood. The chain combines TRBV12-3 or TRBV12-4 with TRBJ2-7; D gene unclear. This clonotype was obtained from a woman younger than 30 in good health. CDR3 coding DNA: TGTGCCAGCAGTTTGAATTCAGATTACGAGCAGTACTTC. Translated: CASSLNSDYEQYF.